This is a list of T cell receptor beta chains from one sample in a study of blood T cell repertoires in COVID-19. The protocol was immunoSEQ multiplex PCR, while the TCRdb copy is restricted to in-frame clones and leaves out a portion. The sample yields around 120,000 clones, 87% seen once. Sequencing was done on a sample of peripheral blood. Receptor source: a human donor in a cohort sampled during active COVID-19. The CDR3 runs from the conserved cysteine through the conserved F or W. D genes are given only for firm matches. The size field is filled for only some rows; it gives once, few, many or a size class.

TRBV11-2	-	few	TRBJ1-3	TGTGCCAGCAGACCAAACAGGTCTGGAAACACCATATATTTT	CASRPNRSGNTIYF
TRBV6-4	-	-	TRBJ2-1	TGTGCCAGCAGTGACGGGGGCGGTAGGAGCTCCTACAATGAGCAGTTCTTC	CASSDGGGRSSYNEQFF
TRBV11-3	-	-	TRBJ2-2	TGTGCCAGCAGCCCGAGGGCCAACACCGGGGAGCTGTTTTTT	CASSPRANTGELFF
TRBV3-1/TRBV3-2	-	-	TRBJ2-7	TGTGCCAGCAGCTTGGGCGGGTACGAGCAGTACTTC	CASSLGGYEQYF
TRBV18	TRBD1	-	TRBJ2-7	TGTGCCAGCTCGCGCGGACAGGGGGATACCTACGAGCAGTACTTC	CASSRGQGDTYEQYF
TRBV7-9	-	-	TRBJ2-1	TGTGCCAGCAGCTTTGTGGCGGGCAGTCCTATTTACAATGAGCAGTTCTTC	CASSFVAGSPIYNEQFF
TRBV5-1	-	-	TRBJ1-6	TGCGCCAGCAGCCGCGCCGGGGATTCACCCCTCCACTTT	CASSRAGDSPLHF
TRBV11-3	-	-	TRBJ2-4	TGTGCCAGCAGCTTAGAGAGGTTCATTCAGTACTTC	CASSLERFIQYF
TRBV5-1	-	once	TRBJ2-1	TGCGCCAGCAGCTTGCCTCGCCGGGACAGCGGGCGCCAAACCTACAATGAGCAGTTCTTC	CASSLPRRDSGRQTYNEQFF
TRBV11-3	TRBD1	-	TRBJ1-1	TGTGCCAGCAGCCGACGAGCCGGGACAGGGGTGCACACTGAAGCTTTCTTT	CASSRRAGTGVHTEAFF
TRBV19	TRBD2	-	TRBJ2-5	TGTGCCAGTAGTATGCGGACTAGCGGGGTCCTTAACAGAGAGACCCAGTACTTC	CASSMRTSGVLNRETQYF
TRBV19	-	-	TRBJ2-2	TGTGCCATAAGGAGGGCAGGTAGCGGGGAGCTGTTTTTT	CAIRRAGSGELFF
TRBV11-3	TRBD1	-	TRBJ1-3	TGTGCCAGCAGCCCGGGACAGGAAAACACCATATATTTT	CASSPGQENTIYF
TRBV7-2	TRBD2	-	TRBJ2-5	TGTGCCAGCAACCACCGACTAGCGGGTGCGGTAGAGACCCAGTACTTC	CASNHRLAGAVETQYF
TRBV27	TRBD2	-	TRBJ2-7	TGTGCCAGCAGCTTAACGGGGGGGCCCGGCTACGAGCAGTACTTC	CASSLTGGPGYEQYF
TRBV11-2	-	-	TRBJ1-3	TGTGCCAGCAGCTGGGGGGGTTACTCTGGAAACACCATATATTTT	CASSWGGYSGNTIYF
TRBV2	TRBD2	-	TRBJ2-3	TGTGCCAACAGTGACGGGGGGGCCGCGGCTAGCACAGATACGCAGTATTTT	CANSDGGAAASTDTQYF
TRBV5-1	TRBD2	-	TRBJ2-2	TGCGCCAGCAGCCCAAGGACTAGCGGGGGGCGGAACACCGGGGAGCTGTTTTTT	CASSPRTSGGRNTGELFF
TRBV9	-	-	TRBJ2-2	TGTGCCAGCAGCGTCGGCAGGGCGGCCACCGGGGAGCTGTTTTTT	CASSVGRAATGELFF
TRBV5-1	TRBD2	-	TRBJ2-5	TGCGCCAGCAGCTTGGGACTAGCGGGGGGCCAAGAGACCCAGTACTTC	CASSLGLAGGQETQYF
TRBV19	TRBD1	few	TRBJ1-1	TGTGCCAGTAGGACAGGGGGCATAAACACTGAAGCTTTCTTT	CASRTGGINTEAFF
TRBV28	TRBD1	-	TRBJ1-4	TGTGCCAGCAGTCCGGGACAGGGGGCTGGGAAACTGTTTTTT	CASSPGQGAGKLFF
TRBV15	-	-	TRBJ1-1	TGTGCCACCAGCAGAGATTGGGGCGCTGAAGCTTTCTTT	CATSRDWGAEAFF
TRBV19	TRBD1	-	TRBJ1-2	TGTGCCAGTAGTCGACAGGGTCGAGGCTACACCTTC	CASSRQGRGYTF
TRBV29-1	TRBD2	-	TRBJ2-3	TGCAGCGTTGAGTTTGCGGGGGTGCCTAGCACAGATACGCAGTATTTT	CSVEFAGVPSTDTQYF
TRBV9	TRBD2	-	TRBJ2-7	TGTGCCAGCAGCGTAGGTGCGGCGGGACTAGCCTCCTACGAGCAGTACTTC	CASSVGAAGLASYEQYF
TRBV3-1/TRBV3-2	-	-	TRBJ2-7	TGTGCCAGCAGCCAAGTCCCGGAGGGGGAGCAGTACTTC	CASSQVPEGEQYF
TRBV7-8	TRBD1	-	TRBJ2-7	TGTGCCAGCAGCCCAAGACAGGGGATCTCCTACGAGCAGTACTTC	CASSPRQGISYEQYF
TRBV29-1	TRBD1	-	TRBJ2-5	TGCAGCGTCACCGGGACAGGGTCCGAGACCCAGTACTTC	CSVTGTGSETQYF
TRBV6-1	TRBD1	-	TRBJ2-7	TGTGCCAGCAGTGAATACGGACAGGGCCCCTACGAGCAGTACTTC	CASSEYGQGPYEQYF
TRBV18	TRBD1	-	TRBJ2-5	TGTGCCAGCTCACTTTCGGGACAGACCCTCCGGGAGACCCAGTACTTC	CASSLSGQTLRETQYF
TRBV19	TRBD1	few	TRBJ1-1	TGTGCCAGTAGACACCCGGGACAGCTGAACACTGAAGCTTTCTTT	CASRHPGQLNTEAFF
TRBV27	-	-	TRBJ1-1	TGTGCCATTCGAGAATCTATTCATTCGGGGAACACTGAAGCTTTCTTT	CAIRESIHSGNTEAFF
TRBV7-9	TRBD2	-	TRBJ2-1	TGTGCCAGCAGCCGATTACGCGGGGGATACAATGAGCAGTTCTTC	CASSRLRGGYNEQFF
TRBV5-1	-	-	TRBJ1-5	TGCGCCAGCAGCTTAGGATATCAGGGAAGTGGCAATCAGCCCCAGCATTTT	CASSLGYQGSGNQPQHF
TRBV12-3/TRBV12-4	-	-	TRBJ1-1	TGTGCCAGCAGTTTAGGAGTGAACACTGAAGCTTTCTTT	CASSLGVNTEAFF
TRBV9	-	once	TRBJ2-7	TGTGCCAGCAGCGTAGCGGGCGGTGGGGGGTACGAGCAGTACTTC	CASSVAGGGGYEQYF
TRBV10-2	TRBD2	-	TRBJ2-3	TGCGCCAGCAGTGAGGTAGGGACTAGCGGGGAAACAGATACGCAGTATTTT	CASSEVGTSGETDTQYF
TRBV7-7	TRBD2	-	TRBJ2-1	TGTGCCAGCAGCTTACTAGCGGGAGGGTCCAATGAGCAGTTCTTC	CASSLLAGGSNEQFF
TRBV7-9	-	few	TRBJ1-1	TGTGCCAGCAGCTTATCCCAGGTTAACGCTGAAGCTTTCTTT	CASSLSQVNAEAFF
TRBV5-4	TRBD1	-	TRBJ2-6	TGTGCCAGCAGTGGGACAGGGGGCACTGGGGCCAACGTCCTGACTTTC	CASSGTGGTGANVLTF
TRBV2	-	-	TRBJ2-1	TGTGCCAGCAAGTCCCGGGTCTCCAATGAGCAGTTCTTC	CASKSRVSNEQFF
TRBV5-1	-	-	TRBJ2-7	TGCGCCAGCAGCTTGGAAACAGCATCCTACGAGCAGTACTTC	CASSLETASYEQYF
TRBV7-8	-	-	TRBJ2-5	TGTGCCAGCAGCTTAGGGAGGGTACAGACCCAGTACTTC	CASSLGRVQTQYF
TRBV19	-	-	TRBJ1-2	TGTGCCAGTAGTGTTTGGGACAAGACCTTTACTAACTATGGCTACACCTTC	CASSVWDKTFTNYGYTF
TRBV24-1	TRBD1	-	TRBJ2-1	TGTGCCACCAGTGACACCGGGACAGGTCGGCGGGATGAGCAGTTCTTC	CATSDTGTGRRDEQFF
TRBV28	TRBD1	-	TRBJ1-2	TGTGCCAGCAGCCCCTGGGGACAGAAAGCTAACTATGGCTACACCTTC	CASSPWGQKANYGYTF